This T cell receptor beta chain was sequenced during a study of post-analysis software for immune sequencing data. cDNA libraries for TCR beta contained unique molecular identifiers. When 1 to 10 million T cells were used, they gave about 550,000 cDNA molecules. In TCRdb, the PCR reads were re-called with MiXCR into one record per CDR3 protein. Among 820,000 or so distinct CDR3 sequences listed, roughly 58% were seen once. General study findings and limits: Same-batch samples co-clustered strongly by F measure. Normalized Chao1 diversity was significantly reduced in patients versus controls.

With regard to this clonotype: Its antigen is undetermined.

The sequence derives from a girl under 18 with multiple sclerosis. The sample comprised blood.

This CDR3 reads CASSDGQGNTEAFF. The CDR3 coding sequence is TGTGCCAGCAGTGATGGACAGGGGAACACTGAAGCTTTCTTT. The chain couples TRBV25-1 to TRBJ1-1; TRBD1 matches at 8 bases. After removal of 3 bases from V and 1 base from J, the junction contained 1 base not matched to a gene. The germline V gene has CDR1 MGHDK and CDR2 SYGVNS. CDR3 length equals 14 residues.